Listed here are 24 T cell receptor beta chains from one sample, sequenced in a study of OX40 agonist ivuxolimab in advanced cancers. Assay used: immunoSEQ multiplex PCR; TCRdb lists only in-frame clones, some missing. The data show approximately 45,000 clones, nearly 90% seen once. Sequenced here: CD4+ or CD8+ T cells sorted from blood, sampled in a trial of the OX40 agonist ivuxolimab. These receptors were taken from an adult with an advanced solid tumor such as melanoma, head and neck, liver or kidney cancer.

V gene TRBV7-9 combines with J gene TRBJ1-1; D is undetermined. Germline V lookup: CDR1 SEHNR, CDR2 FQNEAQ (reference sequence). Trimming took 5 bases from V and 2 from J, leaving 15 bases between them. There are 15 residues in the CDR3. CDR3 sequence: CASSLGSLENTEAFF. The CDR3 nucleotides read TGTGCCAGCAGCCTCGGGAGTTTAGAAAACACTGAAGCTTTCTTT.

The rearrangement joins TRBV5-1 to TRBJ1-1, with D perhaps matching TRBD1 (5 bases). The CDR3 totals 13 residues. Germline CDR1 reads SGHRS; CDR2 reads YFSETQ. Trimming removed 7 bases at V and 0 bases at J, with 10 bases between. CDR3 residues: CASRTSLNTEAFF. CDR3 nucleotide sequence: TGCGCCAGCCGGACAAGCCTGAACACTGAAGCTTTCTTT.

The chain has TRBV4-2 and TRBJ2-2; 7 nucleotides align to TRBD2. The CDR3 runs to 15 residues. CDR1 and CDR2 (germline): LGHNA, YNFKEQ. With 5 bases clipped from V and 1 base from J, the junction kept 4 bases outside the gene matches. The CDR3 bases are TGTGCCAGCAGCGGGAGGGTGGGGAACACCGGGGAGCTGTTTTTT. Its translation: CASSGRVGNTGELFF.

This clone was seen just once. J is TRBJ2-3 and V is TRBV5-1, with 10 positions matching TRBD2. This CDR3 is 16 amino acids long. V was pared by 0 bases and J by 6 bases, with 7 bases of the junction left unmatched. Germline V CDR1 and CDR2: SGHRS, YFSETQ. The CDR3: CASSLAQRGGSDTQYF. As DNA, the CDR3 is TGCGCCAGCAGCTTGGCCCAGCGGGGGGGGTCGGATACGCAGTATTTT.

V and J are TRBV2 and TRBJ2-2; D possibly matches TRBD1 or TRBD2 (6 bases each). V lost 3 bases and J lost 4, with 9 bases in between. The CDR3 length is 14 residues. Germline-derived CDR1 and CDR2 are SNHLY and FYNNEI. The CDR3 region is CASSDGGGTGELFF. The CDR3 DNA follows: TGTGCCAGCAGTGACGGAGGGGGCACCGGGGAGCTGTTTTTT.

J is TRBJ1-6 and V is TRBV4-1; D is unclear. This CDR3 spans 13 amino acids. V was cut by 6 bases and J by 4 bases, with 7 bases left in between. CDR1 and CDR2 from the germline V gene are MGHRA and YSYEKL. The CDR3 DNA follows: TGCGCCAGCAGGGTCGAGTATAATTCACCCCTCCACTTT. Translated, it gives CASRVEYNSPLHF.

The chain joins TRBV28 to TRBJ1-4, with 10 nucleotides matching TRBD1. V was pared by 3 bases and J by 8 bases, with 9 bases of the junction left unmatched. CDR3 length: 16 amino acids. CDR1 is MDHEN and CDR2 is SYDVKM in the germline V gene. CDR3 residues: CASSFPSDRGEEKLFF. The CDR3 nucleotides read TGTGCCAGCAGTTTTCCGTCGGACAGGGGGGAGGAAAAACTGTTTTTT.

In this sample, this clone turned up a few times. The V call is TRBV6-5, the J call TRBJ2-7, with D uncertain. Germline V gene lookup returns CDR1 MNHEY and CDR2 SVGAGI. The CDR3 has 10 residues. V lost 2 bases, J lost 9 bases, and 5 bases lay in between. The CDR3 here is CASSYRAQYV. DNA for the CDR3: TGTGCCAGCAGTTACCGTGCGCAGTACGTC.

The CDR3 reads CASSLDDRGRNYGYTF. CDR3 DNA sequence: TGCGCCAGCAGCTTGGACGACAGGGGGCGTAACTATGGCTACACCTTC. This chain joins TRBV5-1 and TRBJ1-2, with TRBD1 matching 10 bases. The CDR3 contains 16 residues. Trimming removed 0 bases from V and 1 base from J; junction bases left unmatched: 3. Germline values: CDR1 SGHRS, CDR2 YFSETQ.

The rearrangement joins TRBV28 to TRBJ1-5; D is uncertain. V was clipped by 1 base and J by 3 bases, with 7 bases between them. Looked up from germline, CDR1 is MDHEN and CDR2 is SYDVKM. This CDR3 is built from 14 residues. CDR3 DNA sequence: TGTGCCAGCAGTTTATTTGCAGCCAATCAGCCCCAGCATTTT. This codes for CASSLFAANQPQHF.

The chain employs TRBV11-3 and TRBJ2-3, with a possible D match to TRBD2 (7 bases). The CDR3 has 15 residues. Germline V gives CDR1 SGHNT, CDR2 YENEEA. Trimming shortened V by 4 bases and J by 5 bases, and 16 bases separated the two germline ends. The CDR3 sequence: CASSSDGGPGDTQYF. The CDR3 nucleotides are TGTGCCAGCAGCTCAGACGGGGGGCCCGGAGATACGCAGTATTTT.

The rearrangement uses TRBV5-4 and TRBJ2-1; 12 bases fit TRBD2. With 5 bases clipped from V and 4 bases from J, the junction kept 4 bases outside the gene matches. This CDR3 contains 15 residues. Germline lookup yields CDR1 SGHNT and CDR2 YYREEE (reference sequence). CDR3 DNA: TGTGCCAGCAGACTAGCGGGGGGTTTATACAATGAGCAGTTCTTC. Its protein is CASRLAGGLYNEQFF.

The rearrangement uses TRBV19 and TRBJ1-3; D not resolved. The germline V gene encodes CDR1 LNHDA and CDR2 SQIVND (reference sequence). The V end lost 9 bases, the J end lost 4 bases, and 25 bases lay between the germline ends. This CDR3 spans 17 amino acids. CDR3 nucleotide sequence: TGTGCCAGCTATGATTGGAGCCGGTCCAGAGAGGGAAACACCATATATTTT. Its protein product is CASYDWSRSREGNTIYF.

The rearrangement joins TRBV6-5 to TRBJ1-1; possible D gene TRBD1, 6 bases. V lost 10 bases and J 1 base, leaving 13 bases between the germline ends. CDR1 is MNHEY, CDR2 SVGAGI, per germline. The CDR3 extends over 13 amino acids. In nucleotides, the CDR3 is TGTGCCACCCACTGGACAGAGAACACTGAAGCTTTCTTT. Encoded protein: CATHWTENTEAFF.

V gene TRBV19 combines with J gene TRBJ1-5; a weak D match, TRBD1 (5 bases). The V and J ends lost 4 bases and 5 bases respectively, with 18 bases between them. The length of the CDR3 is 16 residues. Germline CDR1 is LNHDA and CDR2 is SQIVND (reference sequence). The CDR3 sequence: CASSTGTDLGDQPQHF. As DNA, the CDR3 is TGTGCCAGTAGTACCGGGACGGACTTAGGGGATCAGCCCCAGCATTTT.

Concerning this clone itself: The sample carries other DNA sequences with the same CDR3. This chain joins TRBV19 and TRBJ2-3, with 7 positions matching TRBD1. With V trimmed by 3 bases and J by 0 bases, 3 bases remained unmatched. Looked up from germline, CDR1 is LNHDA and CDR2 is SQIVND (reference sequence). The CDR3 contains 15 residues. CDR3 loop: CASSIDRASTDTQYF. The CDR3 DNA follows: TGTGCCAGTAGTATTGACAGGGCTAGCACAGATACGCAGTATTTT.

The gene calls are TRBV4-3 and TRBJ1-1, with 7 positions matching TRBD1. With V trimmed by 0 bases and J by 3 bases, 7 bases remained unmatched. Germline V gene lookup returns CDR1 LGHNA and CDR2 YSLEER. This CDR3 comprises 16 residues. CDR3 residues: CASSQDDRVVYTEAFF. DNA of the CDR3: TGCGCCAGCAGCCAAGATGACAGGGTCGTGTACACTGAAGCTTTCTTT.

The rearrangement uses TRBV4-1 and TRBJ1-5; D not certain. The CDR3 is 14 amino acids. Germline-derived CDR1 and CDR2 are MGHRA and YSYEKL. V lost 5 bases and J lost 1, with 9 bases in between. In DNA, the CDR3 is TGCGCCAGCAGCTCGGATCAAAGCAATCAGCCCCAGCATTTT. This gives the protein CASSSDQSNQPQHF.

The chain links TRBV11-3 to TRBJ2-3, with TRBD1 matching 7 bases. Per germline, CDR1 SGHNT and CDR2 YENEEA. V dropped 6 bases and J dropped 3; count of bases not matched to a gene: 12. This CDR3 has 16 amino acids. The chain's CDR3 is CASSSGTASGTDTQYF. The CDR3 bases are TGTGCCAGCAGTTCTGGGACAGCCTCGGGTACAGATACGCAGTATTTT.

The chain is built from TRBV5-6 and TRBJ2-2, with 9 bases fitting TRBD1. After removal of 4 bases from V and 0 bases from J, the junction contained 10 bases not matched to a gene. CDR3 length equals 18 residues. Germline lookup yields CDR1 SGHDT and CDR2 YYEEEE. The CDR3: CASSPSPGTGTNTGELFF. The CDR3 DNA reads as TGTGCCAGCAGCCCCTCCCCGGGGACAGGGACGAACACCGGGGAGCTGTTTTTT.

In this sample, this clone turned up once. The chain links TRBV9 to TRBJ2-2, with a possible D match to TRBD2 (5 bases). Germline V gene data show CDR1 as SGDLS and CDR2 as YYNGEE. Deletions cut 9 bases from V and 1 base from J, with 13 bases between. This CDR3 has 14 residues. This chain's CDR3 is CATSEVGNTGELFF. The CDR3 nucleotides are TGTGCCACCTCGGAGGTTGGGAACACCGGGGAGCTGTTTTTT.

CDR3: CASSPRGGANEKLFF. CDR3 DNA: TGTGCCAGCAGCCCTAGGGGGGGGGCTAATGAAAAACTGTTTTTT. This chain joins TRBV28 and TRBJ1-4; tentative D call: TRBD1 (6 bases). Trimming left V 6 bases short and J 3 bases short, with 14 bases between. Germline V gene lookup returns CDR1 MDHEN and CDR2 SYDVKM. The CDR3 has 15 residues.

The J gene is TRBJ1-5, the V gene TRBV6-5; D uncertain. The V gene lost 6 bases and the J gene lost 7 bases, with 13 bases spanning the gap. From germline, CDR1 is MNHEY and CDR2 SVGAGI. CDR3 length: 13 amino acids. The CDR3 region has the DNA TGTGCCAGCAGCTCTTTTACCGGGCAGCCCCAGCATTTT. Its protein product is CASSSFTGQPQHF.

The rearrangement links TRBV2 to TRBJ1-3; TRBD1 is a possible D gene (5 bases). V was trimmed by 3 bases and J by 0 bases, leaving 15 bases between them. Germline CDR1 is SNHLY and CDR2 is FYNNEI. The CDR3 spans 17 residues. CDR3 sequence (DNA): TGTGCCAGCAGTGACTACGCCGGGACGGACTCTGGAAACACCATATATTTT. It specifies CASSDYAGTDSGNTIYF.